The 6 T cell receptor beta chains below all came from one sample that was sequenced in a study of blood T cell repertoires in COVID-19. Generated by immunoSEQ multiplex PCR, the TCRdb table keeps only in-frame clones and is missing some. The sample includes about 38,000 clones, about 88% of them seen just once. The specimen was peripheral blood. Every receptor here comes from a man between 65 and 80 years old with active COVID-19.

J is TRBJ2-1 and V is TRBV11-2, with D perhaps TRBD1 (6 bases). Germline V gene sequence: CDR1 SGHAT, CDR2 FQNNGV. The length of the CDR3 is 18 residues. V lost 1 base and J 0 bases, leaving 16 bases between the germline ends. This CDR3 is CASSLAVRGPRSYNEQFF. In DNA, the CDR3 is TGTGCCAGCAGCTTAGCTGTCAGGGGCCCCCGCTCCTACAATGAGCAGTTCTTC.

V is TRBV24-1 and J is TRBJ2-5; the D gene is possibly TRBD1 (6 bases). The ends were cut back, 7 bases at V and 2 bases at J, with 10 bases in the middle. The CDR3 is 13 residues long. Germline loops: CDR1 KGHDR, CDR2 SFDVKD. The DNA for the CDR3 is TGTGCCACCAGGGACAGATTACAAGAGACCCAGTACTTC. Residues: CATRDRLQETQYF.

The CDR3 DNA follows: TGTGCCAGTAGTCCCGGGACAGGGCGAAGCTCCTACAATGAGCAGTTCTTC. This translates into CASSPGTGRSSYNEQFF. The chain is built from TRBV19 and TRBJ2-1; TRBD1 matches at 9 bases. The trim removed 5 bases at V and 0 bases at J, leaving 8 bases unmatched. Germline V CDR1 and CDR2: LNHDA, SQIVND (reference sequence). The CDR3 consists of 17 residues.

The chain uses TRBV2 and TRBJ2-7, with a weak D call TRBD2 (6 bases). This CDR3 has 12 residues. The germline V and J ends were trimmed by 7 bases and 2 bases, with 9 bases remaining between them. The germline V gene has CDR1 SNHLY and CDR2 FYNNEI. Here the CDR3 reads CASKRETYEQYF. As DNA, the CDR3 is TGTGCCAGCAAACGGGAGACCTACGAGCAGTACTTC.

V is TRBV7-8 and J is TRBJ2-1; 14 bases match TRBD2. Germline CDR1 and CDR2: SGHVS and FQNEAQ. The CDR3 runs 16 residues. J was trimmed by 6 bases and V by 2 bases; bases with no gene match: 3. The CDR3 DNA follows: TGTGCCAGCAGCTTACCGACTAGCGGGAGGGCCAATGAGCAGTTCTTC. Amino acid sequence: CASSLPTSGRANEQFF.

The V and J genes are TRBV7-2 and TRBJ2-1; no definite D call. In germline, CDR1 is SGHTA, CDR2 FQGNSA. This CDR3 is built from 13 residues. Trimming removed 4 bases from V and 15 bases from J, with 19 bases in between. The CDR3 DNA reads as TGTGCCAGCAGCTCGAGCCGGGTCAAGTGGTGGTTCTTC. Translated: CASSSSRVKWWFF.